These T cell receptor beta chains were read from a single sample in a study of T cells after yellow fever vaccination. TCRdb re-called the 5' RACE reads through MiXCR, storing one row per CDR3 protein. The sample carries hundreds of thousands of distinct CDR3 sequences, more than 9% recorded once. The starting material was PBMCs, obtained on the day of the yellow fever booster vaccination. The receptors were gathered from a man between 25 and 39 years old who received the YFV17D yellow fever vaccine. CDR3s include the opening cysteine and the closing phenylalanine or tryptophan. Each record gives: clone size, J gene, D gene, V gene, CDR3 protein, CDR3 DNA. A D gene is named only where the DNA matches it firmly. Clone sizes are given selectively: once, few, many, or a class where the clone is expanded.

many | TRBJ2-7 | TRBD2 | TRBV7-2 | CASSLTSGAYEQYF | TGTGCCAGCAGTTTGACTAGCGGAGCGTACGAGCAGTACTTC
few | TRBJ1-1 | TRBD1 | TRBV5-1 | CASSFTDRGLTEAFF | TGCGCCAGCAGCTTTACTGACAGGGGGCTTACTGAAGCTTTCTTT
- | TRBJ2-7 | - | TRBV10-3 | CAIRRTDTPYEQYF | TGTGCCATCCGCAGGACAGATACTCCCTACGAGCAGTACTTC
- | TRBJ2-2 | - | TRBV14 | CASSQDWGNTGELFF | TGTGCCAGCAGCCAAGATTGGGGCAACACCGGGGAGCTGTTTTTT
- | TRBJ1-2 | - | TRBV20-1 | CSAYRDDYYGYTF | TGCAGTGCTTACAGGGATGATTACTATGGCTACACCTTC
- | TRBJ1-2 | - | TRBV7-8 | CASSLDRGAYTF | TGTGCCAGCAGCTTAGATAGGGGTGCCTACACCTTC
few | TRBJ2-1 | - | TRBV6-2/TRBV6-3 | CASRAAGGTGEQFF | TGTGCCAGCAGGGCCGCGGGCGGGACGGGTGAGCAGTTCTTC
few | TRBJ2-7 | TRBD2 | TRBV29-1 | CSVTSGSLYEQYF | TGCAGCGTCACTAGCGGGAGTCTCTACGAGCAGTACTTC
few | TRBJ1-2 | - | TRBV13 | CASSLLVAAYGYTF | TGTGCCAGCAGCTTATTAGTGGCAGCCTATGGCTACACCTTC
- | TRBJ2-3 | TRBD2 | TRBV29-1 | CSVAGTSGRPDTQYF | TGCAGCGTTGCCGGGACTAGCGGGAGACCAGATACGCAGTATTTT
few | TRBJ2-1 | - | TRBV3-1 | CASSQGRMEQFF | TGTGCCAGCAGCCAAGGAAGGATGGAGCAGTTCTTC
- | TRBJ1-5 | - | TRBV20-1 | CSVQGLGILGNQPQHF | TGCAGTGTCCAGGGGTTGGGAATCCTAGGGAATCAGCCCCAGCATTTT
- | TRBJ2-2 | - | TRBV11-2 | CASSYRGRSGTGELFF | TGTGCCAGCAGTTATAGAGGACGTTCAGGAACCGGGGAGCTGTTTTTT
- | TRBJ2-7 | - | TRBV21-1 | CASSKESHGFDHYEQYF | TGTGCCAGCAGCAAAGAGTCTCACGGTTTCGACCACTACGAGCAGTACTTC
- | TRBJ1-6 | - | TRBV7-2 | CASSLEGQLNNSPLHF | TGTGCCAGCAGCTTAGAAGGACAGCTTAATAATTCACCCCTCCACTTT
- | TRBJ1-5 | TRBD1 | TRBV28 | CASSFFNRGQPQHF | TGTGCCAGCAGTTTTTTCAACAGGGGCCAGCCCCAGCATTTT
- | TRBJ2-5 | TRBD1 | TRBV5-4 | CASSVGTGTGQETQYF | TGTGCCAGCAGCGTTGGAACCGGGACAGGACAAGAGACCCAGTACTTC
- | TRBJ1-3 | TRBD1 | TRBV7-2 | CASSQKGTDSGNTIYF | TGTGCCAGCAGCCAGAAGGGGACAGACTCTGGAAACACCATATATTTT
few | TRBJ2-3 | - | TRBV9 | CASATGSTDTQYF | TGTGCCAGCGCGACGGGGAGCACAGATACGCAGTATTTT
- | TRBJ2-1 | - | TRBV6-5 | CASRIGTTGPRSYNEQFF | TGTGCCAGCAGAATCGGAACCACGGGACCGCGCTCCTACAATGAGCAGTTCTTC
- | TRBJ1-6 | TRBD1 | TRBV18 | CASSPDRGHSPLHF | TGTGCCAGCTCCCCGGACAGGGGCCATTCACCCCTCCACTTT
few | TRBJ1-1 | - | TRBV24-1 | CATSDFRGNTEAFF | TGTGCCACCAGTGATTTCAGGGGAAACACTGAAGCTTTCTTT